The 4 T cell receptor beta chains given below trace back to one sample, sequenced in a study of CD8 T cells in Susac syndrome. RNA amounts of roughly 0.5 to 1 ug underwent reverse transcription with random hexamers. TCRdb processed the immunoSEQ multiplex PCR reads anew with MiXCR; each CDR3 protein has one entry. The sample lists 95,000 or so distinct CDR3 sequences, approximately 92% occurring once. Sequencing input: CD8+ T cells from PBMCs. Receptor source: a human donor in good health.

The rearrangement links TRBV4-1 to TRBJ1-2, with D perhaps matching TRBD1 (5 bases). V was trimmed by 0 bases and J by 8 bases, leaving 10 bases between them. The CDR3 runs to 13 residues. Germline-derived CDR1 and CDR2 are MGHRA and YSYEKL. The CDR3 is CASSQDPREGYTF. CDR3 nucleotide sequence: TGCGCCAGCAGCCAAGACCCCAGGGAAGGCTACACCTTC.

This chain links TRBV6-5 with TRBJ2-3, with 14 bases that match TRBD2. The ends lost 2 bases at V and 4 bases at J; junction bases unmatched: 14. Germline CDR1 and CDR2: MNHEY and SVGAGI. This CDR3 comprises 20 residues. This CDR3 is CASSYRTGTSGGSPPDTQYF. In DNA, the CDR3 is TGTGCCAGCAGTTACAGGACCGGGACTAGCGGGGGTTCACCTCCAGATACGCAGTATTTT.

The chain combines TRBV20-1 with TRBJ2-1; D is possibly TRBD1 (6 bases). The CDR3 totals 10 residues. Germline V gene data show CDR1 as DFQATT and CDR2 as SNEGSKA (reference sequence). The CDR3 reads CSTGYNEQFF. CDR3 DNA: TGCTCCACAGGGTACAATGAGCAGTTCTTC.

The V call is TRBV4-1, the J call TRBJ1-5, with 8 bases identical to TRBD1. CDR3 length: 15 amino acids. The V segment lost 4 bases and the J segment 2 bases; nucleotides outside the gene matches: 4. The germline V gene encodes CDR1 MGHRA and CDR2 YSYEKL. DNA of the CDR3: TGCGCCAGCAGCCGGACAGGGTTGGGCAATCAGCCCCAGCATTTT. Its protein is CASSRTGLGNQPQHF.